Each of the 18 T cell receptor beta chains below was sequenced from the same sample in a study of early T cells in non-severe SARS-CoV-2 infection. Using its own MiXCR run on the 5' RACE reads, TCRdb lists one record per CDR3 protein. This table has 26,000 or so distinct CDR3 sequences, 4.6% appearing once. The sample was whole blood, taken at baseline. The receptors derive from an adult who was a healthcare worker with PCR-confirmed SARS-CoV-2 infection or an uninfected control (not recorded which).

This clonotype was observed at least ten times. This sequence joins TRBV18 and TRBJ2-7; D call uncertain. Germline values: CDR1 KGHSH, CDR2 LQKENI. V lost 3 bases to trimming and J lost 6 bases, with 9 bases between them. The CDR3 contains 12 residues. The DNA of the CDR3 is TGTGCCAGCTCACCGATTCCGTCCGAGCAGTACTTC. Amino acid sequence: CASSPIPSEQYF.

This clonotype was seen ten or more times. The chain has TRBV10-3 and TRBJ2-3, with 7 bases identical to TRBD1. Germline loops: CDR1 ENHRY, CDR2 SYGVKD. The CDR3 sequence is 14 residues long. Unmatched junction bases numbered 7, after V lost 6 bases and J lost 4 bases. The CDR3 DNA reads TGTGCCATCAGGACGACAGGGATCGCAGATACGCAGTATTTT. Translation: CAIRTTGIADTQYF.

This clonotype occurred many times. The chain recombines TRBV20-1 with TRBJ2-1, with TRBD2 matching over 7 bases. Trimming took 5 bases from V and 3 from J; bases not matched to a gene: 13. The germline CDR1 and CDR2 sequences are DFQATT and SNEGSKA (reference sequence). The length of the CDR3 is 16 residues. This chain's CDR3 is CSAGPFGGGIYNEQFF. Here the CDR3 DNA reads TGCAGTGCTGGCCCATTCGGGGGAGGGATCTACAATGAGCAGTTCTTC.

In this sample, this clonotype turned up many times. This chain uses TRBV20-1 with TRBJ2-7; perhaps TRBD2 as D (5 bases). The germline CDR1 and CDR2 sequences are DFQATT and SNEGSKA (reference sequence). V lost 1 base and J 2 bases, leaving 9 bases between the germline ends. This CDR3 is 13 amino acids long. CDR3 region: CSARAPAAYEQYF. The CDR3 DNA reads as TGCAGTGCTAGAGCACCAGCGGCCTACGAGCAGTACTTC.

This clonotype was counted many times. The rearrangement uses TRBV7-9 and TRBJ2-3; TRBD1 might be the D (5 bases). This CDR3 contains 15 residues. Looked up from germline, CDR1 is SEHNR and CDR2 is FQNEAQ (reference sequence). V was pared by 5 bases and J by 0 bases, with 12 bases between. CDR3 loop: CASSGPGSSTDTQYF. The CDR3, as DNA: TGTGCCAGCAGCGGGCCAGGGTCTAGCACAGATACGCAGTATTTT.

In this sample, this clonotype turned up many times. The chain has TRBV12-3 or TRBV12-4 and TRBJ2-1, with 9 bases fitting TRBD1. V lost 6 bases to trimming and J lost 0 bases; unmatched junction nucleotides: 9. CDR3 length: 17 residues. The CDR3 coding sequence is TGTGCCAGCAGCCCCGGACAGGGGTTCGCCTCCTACAATGAGCAGTTCTTC. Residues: CASSPGQGFASYNEQFF.

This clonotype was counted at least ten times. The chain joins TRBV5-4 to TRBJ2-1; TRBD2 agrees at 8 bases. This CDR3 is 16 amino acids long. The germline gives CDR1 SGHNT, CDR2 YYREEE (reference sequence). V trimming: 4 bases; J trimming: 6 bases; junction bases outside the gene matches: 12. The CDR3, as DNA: TGTGCCAGCAGCCCTCCGGCGGGAGGAATTCCCAATGAGCAGTTCTTC. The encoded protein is CASSPPAGGIPNEQFF.

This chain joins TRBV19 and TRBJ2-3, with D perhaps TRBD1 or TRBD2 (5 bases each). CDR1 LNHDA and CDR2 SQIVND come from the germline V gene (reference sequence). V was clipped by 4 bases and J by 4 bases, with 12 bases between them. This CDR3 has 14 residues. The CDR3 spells CASSTSRGSDTQYF. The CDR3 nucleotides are TGTGCCAGTAGTACCAGCCGGGGCTCAGATACGCAGTATTTT. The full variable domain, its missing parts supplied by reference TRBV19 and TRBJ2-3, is DGGITQSPKYLFRKEGQNVTLSCEQNLNHDAMYWYRQDPGQGLRLIYYSQIVNDFQKGDIAEGYSVSREKKESFPLTVTSAQKNPTAFYLCASSTSRGSDTQYFGPGTRLTVL.

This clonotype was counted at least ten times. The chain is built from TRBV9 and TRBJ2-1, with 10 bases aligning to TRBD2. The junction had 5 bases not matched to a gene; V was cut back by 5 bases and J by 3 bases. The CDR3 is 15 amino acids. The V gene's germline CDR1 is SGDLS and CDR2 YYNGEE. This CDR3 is CASRSLAGDYNEQFF. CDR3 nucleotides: TGTGCCAGCAGGTCCCTAGCGGGAGACTACAATGAGCAGTTCTTC.

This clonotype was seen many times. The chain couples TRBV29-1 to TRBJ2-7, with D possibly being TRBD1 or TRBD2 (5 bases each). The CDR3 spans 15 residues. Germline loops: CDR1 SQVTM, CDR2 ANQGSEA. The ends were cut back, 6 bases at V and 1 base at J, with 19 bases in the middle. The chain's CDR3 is CSVRDPRGKSYEQYF. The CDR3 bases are TGCAGCGTCCGGGACCCAAGGGGCAAGTCCTACGAGCAGTACTTC.

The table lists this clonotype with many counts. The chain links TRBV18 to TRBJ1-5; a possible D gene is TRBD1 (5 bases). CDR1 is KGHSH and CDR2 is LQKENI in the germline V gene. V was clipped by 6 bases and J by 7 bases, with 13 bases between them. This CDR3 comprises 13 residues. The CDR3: CASSQSREQPQHF. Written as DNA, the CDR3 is TGTGCCAGCTCGCAGTCCAGGGAACAGCCCCAGCATTTT.

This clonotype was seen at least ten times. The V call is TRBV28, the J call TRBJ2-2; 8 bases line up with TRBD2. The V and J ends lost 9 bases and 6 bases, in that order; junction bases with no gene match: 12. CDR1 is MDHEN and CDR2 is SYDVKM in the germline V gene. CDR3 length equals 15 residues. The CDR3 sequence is CASSYGRAGAGELFF. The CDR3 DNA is TGTGCCAGTTCCTACGGGAGGGCCGGTGCCGGGGAGCTGTTTTTT. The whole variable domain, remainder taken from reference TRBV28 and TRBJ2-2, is DVKVTQSSRYLVKRTGEKVFLECVQDMDHENMFWYRQDPGLGLRLIYFSYDVKMKEKGDIPEGYSVSREKKERFSLILESASTNQTSMYLCASSYGRAGAGELFFGEGSRLTVL.

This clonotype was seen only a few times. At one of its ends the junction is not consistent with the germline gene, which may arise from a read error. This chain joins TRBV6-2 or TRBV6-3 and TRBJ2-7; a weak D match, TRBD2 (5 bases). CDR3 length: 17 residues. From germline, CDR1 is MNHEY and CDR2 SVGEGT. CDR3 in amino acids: CASTYTVGVFVRGEQYF. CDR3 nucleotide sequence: TGTGCCAGCACTTACACGGTCGGGGTCTTTGTTCGCGGCGAGCAGTACTTC.

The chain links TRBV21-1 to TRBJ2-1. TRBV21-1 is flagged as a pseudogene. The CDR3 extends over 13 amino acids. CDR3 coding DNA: TGTGCCAGCAGCAAAGGGTCATTAACCGAGCAGTTCTTC. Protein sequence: CASSKGSLTEQFF.

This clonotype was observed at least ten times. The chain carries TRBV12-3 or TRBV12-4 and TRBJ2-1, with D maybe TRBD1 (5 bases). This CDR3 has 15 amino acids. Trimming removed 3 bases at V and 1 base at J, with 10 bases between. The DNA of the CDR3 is TGTGCCAGCAGTTTTTTAGCAGGGTCCTACAATGAGCAGTTCTTC. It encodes CASSFLAGSYNEQFF.

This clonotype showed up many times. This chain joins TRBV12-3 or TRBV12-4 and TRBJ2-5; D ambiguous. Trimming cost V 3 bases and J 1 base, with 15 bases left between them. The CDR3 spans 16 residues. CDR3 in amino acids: CASSFAGVMAQETQYF. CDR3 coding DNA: TGTGCCAGCAGTTTTGCCGGAGTAATGGCCCAAGAGACCCAGTACTTC.

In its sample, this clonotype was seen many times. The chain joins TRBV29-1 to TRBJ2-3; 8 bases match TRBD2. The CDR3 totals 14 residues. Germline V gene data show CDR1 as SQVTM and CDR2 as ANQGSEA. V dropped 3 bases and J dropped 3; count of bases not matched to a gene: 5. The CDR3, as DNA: TGCAGCGTTGACCCAGCGGGAGCGACAGATACGCAGTATTTT. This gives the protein CSVDPAGATDTQYF.

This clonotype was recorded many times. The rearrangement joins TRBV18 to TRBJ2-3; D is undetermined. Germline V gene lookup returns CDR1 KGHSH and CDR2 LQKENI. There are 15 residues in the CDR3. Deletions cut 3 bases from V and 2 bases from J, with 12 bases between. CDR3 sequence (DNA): TGTGCCAGCTCACCGACTCCGGGCAACACAGATACGCAGTATTTT. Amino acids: CASSPTPGNTDTQYF.